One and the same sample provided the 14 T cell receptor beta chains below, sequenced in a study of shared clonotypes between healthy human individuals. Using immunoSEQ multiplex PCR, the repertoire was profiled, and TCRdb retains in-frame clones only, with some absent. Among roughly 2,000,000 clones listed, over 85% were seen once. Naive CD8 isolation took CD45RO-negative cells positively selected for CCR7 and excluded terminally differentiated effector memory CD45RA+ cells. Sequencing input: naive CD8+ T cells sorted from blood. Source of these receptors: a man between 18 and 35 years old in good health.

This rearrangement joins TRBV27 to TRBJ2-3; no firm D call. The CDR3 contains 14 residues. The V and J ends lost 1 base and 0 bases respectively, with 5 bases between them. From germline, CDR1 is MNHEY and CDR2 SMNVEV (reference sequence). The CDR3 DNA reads TGTGCCAGCAGTTTATTAACTAGCACAGATACGCAGTATTTT. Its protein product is CASSLLTSTDTQYF.

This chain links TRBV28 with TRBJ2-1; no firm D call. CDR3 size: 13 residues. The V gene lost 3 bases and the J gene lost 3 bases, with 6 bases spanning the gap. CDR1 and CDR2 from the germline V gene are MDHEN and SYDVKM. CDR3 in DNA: TGTGCCAGCAGTTTCGGGTTCTACAATGAGCAGTTCTTC. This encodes CASSFGFYNEQFF.

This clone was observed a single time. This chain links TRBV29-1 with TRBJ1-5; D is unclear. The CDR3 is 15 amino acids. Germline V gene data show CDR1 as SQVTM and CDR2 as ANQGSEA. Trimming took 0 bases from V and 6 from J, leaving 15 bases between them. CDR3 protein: CSVEDLDWWGQPQHF. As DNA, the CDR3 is TGCAGCGTTGAAGACTTGGACTGGTGGGGTCAGCCCCAGCATTTT.

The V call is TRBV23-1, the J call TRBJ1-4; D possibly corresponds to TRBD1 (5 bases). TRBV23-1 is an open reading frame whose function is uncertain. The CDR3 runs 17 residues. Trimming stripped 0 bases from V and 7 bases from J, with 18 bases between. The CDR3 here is CASSQSRFGHGTEKLFF. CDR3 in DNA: TGCGCCAGCAGTCAATCCAGGTTTGGGCACGGGACTGAAAAACTGTTTTTT.

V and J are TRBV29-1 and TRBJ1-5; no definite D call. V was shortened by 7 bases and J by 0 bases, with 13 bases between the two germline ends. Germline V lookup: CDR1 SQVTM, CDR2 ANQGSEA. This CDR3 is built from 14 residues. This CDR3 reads CSAATDYSNQPQHF. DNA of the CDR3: TGCAGCGCTGCGACGGATTATAGCAATCAGCCCCAGCATTTT.

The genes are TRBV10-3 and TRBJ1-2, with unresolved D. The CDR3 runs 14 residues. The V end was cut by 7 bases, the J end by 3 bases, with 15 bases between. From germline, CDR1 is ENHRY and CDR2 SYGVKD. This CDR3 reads CAITEGTSHYGYTF. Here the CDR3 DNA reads TGTGCCATCACCGAGGGCACAAGCCACTATGGCTACACCTTC.

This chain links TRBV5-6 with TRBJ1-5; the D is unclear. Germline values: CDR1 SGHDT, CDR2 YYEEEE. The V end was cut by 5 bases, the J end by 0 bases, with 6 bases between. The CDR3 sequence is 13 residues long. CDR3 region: CASSEYSNQPQHF. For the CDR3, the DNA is TGTGCCAGCAGTGAATATAGCAATCAGCCCCAGCATTTT.

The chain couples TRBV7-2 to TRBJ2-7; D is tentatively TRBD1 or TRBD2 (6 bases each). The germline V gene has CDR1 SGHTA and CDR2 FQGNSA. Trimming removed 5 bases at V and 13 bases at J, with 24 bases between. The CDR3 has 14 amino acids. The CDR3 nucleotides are TGTGCCAGCAGCCCTGACAGGAGGGCGCCCGATCATTACTTC. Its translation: CASSPDRRAPDHYF.

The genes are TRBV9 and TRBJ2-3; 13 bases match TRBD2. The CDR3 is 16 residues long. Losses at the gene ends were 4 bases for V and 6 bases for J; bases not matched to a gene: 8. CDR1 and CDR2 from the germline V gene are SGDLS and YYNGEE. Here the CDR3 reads CASSLGGLAGEDTQYF. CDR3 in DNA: TGTGCCAGCAGCTTAGGAGGACTAGCGGGAGAGGATACGCAGTATTTT.

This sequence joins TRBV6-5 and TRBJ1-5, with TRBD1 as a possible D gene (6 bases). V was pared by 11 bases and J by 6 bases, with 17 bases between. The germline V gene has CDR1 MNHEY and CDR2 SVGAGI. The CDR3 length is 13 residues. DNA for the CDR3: TGTGCCTGTTCGGAGGGGGTTTTTCAGCCCCAGCATTTT. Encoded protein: CACSEGVFQPQHF.

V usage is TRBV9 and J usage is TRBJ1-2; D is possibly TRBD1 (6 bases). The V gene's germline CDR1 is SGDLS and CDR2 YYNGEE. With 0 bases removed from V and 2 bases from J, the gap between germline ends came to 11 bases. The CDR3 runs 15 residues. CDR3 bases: TGTGCCAGCAGCGTAGGGGGACAAATGAACTATGGCTACACCTTC. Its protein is CASSVGGQMNYGYTF.

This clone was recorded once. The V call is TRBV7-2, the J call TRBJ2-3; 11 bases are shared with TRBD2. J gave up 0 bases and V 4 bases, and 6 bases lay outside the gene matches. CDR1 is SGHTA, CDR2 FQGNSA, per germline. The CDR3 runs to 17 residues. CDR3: CASSSGTSGYSTDTQYF. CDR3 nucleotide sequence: TGTGCCAGCAGCTCCGGGACTAGCGGATATAGCACAGATACGCAGTATTTT. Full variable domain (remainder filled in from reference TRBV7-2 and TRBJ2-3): GAGVSQSPSNKVTEKGKDVELRCDPISGHTALYWYRQSLGQGLEFLIYFQGNSAPDKSGLPSDRFSAERTGGSVSTLTIQRTQQEDSAVYLCASSSGTSGYSTDTQYFGPGTRLTVL.

The CDR3 region is CASSQESGDGTGELFF. The CDR3 DNA reads as TGTGCCAGCAGCCAAGAGTCGGGGGACGGCACCGGGGAGCTGTTTTTT. The chain joins TRBV4-2 to TRBJ2-2, with D perhaps matching TRBD2 (6 bases). V lost 0 bases, J lost 4 bases, and 12 bases lay in between. Germline V gene lookup returns CDR1 LGHNA and CDR2 YNFKEQ. The CDR3 totals 16 residues.

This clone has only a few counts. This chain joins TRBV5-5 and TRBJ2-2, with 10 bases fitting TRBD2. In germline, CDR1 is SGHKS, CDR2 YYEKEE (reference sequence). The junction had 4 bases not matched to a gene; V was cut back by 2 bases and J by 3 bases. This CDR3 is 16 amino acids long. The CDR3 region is CASSLAGGPYTGELFF. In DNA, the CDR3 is TGTGCCAGCAGCTTAGCGGGAGGGCCCTACACCGGGGAGCTGTTTTTT.